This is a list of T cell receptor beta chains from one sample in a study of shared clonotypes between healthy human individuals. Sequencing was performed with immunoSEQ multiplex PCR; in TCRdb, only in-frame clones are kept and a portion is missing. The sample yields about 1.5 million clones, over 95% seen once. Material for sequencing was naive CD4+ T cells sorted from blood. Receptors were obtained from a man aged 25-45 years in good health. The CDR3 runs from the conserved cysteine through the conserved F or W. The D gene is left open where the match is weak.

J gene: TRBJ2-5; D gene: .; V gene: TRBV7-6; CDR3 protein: CASSRTPGDQYF
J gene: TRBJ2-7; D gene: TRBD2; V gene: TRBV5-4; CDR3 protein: CASSLGLADTYEQYF
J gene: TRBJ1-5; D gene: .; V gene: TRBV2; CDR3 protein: CASSETSQPQHF
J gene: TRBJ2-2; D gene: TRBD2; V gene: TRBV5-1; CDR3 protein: CASSLGGLAGDNGELFF
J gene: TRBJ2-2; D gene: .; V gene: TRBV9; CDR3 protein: CASSVASGSMVGGELFF
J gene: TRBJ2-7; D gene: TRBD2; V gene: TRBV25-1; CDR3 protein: CASSSGTTIYEQYF
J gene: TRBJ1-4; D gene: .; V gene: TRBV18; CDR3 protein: CASSPPRGAGEKLFF
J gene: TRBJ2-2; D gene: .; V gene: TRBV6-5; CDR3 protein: CASSPTLAGELFF
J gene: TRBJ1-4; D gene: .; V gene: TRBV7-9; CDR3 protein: CASSLSGGKLFF
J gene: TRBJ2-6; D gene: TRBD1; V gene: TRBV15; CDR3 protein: CATSATGSSGANVLTF
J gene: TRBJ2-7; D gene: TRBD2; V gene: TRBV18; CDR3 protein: CASSLGTSGEQYF
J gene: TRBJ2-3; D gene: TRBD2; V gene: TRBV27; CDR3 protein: CASSLWPGLATADTQYF
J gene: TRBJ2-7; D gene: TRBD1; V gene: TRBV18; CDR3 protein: CASSPVPGQGANEQYF
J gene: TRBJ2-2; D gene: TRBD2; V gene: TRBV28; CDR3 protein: CASSLSGRANTGELFF
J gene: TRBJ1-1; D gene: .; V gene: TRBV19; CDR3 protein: CASSNNYRGTEAFF
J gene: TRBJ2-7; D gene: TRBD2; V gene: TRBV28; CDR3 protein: CASRTSGRSGEQYF
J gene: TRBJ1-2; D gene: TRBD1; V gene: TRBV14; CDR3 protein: CASSQVDRGPTSYGYTF
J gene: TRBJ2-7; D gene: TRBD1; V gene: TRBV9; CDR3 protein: CASSVGYRGEQYF
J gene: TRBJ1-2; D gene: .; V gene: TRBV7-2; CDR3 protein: CASSLGPPAQGTYGYTF
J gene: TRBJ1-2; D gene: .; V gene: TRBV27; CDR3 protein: CASSFSGAVPFGYTF
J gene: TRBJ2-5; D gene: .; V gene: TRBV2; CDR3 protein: CASIGYETQYF
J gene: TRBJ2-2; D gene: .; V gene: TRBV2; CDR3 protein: CASSSPRGELFF
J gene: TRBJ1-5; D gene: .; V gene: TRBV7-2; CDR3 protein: CASSLAGTGNQPQHF
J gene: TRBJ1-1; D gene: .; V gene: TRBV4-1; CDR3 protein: CASSQDQQGEDAEAFF
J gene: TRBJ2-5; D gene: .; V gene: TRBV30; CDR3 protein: CAWSVGPYQETQYF
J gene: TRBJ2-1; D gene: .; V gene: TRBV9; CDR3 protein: CASSAQAGAYNEQFF
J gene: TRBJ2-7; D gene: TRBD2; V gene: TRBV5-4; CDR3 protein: CATGLAGGHGREQYF
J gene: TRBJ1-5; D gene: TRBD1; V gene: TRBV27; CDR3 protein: CASSSFEQGPNQPQHF
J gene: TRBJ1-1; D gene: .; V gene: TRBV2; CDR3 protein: CASHSNTGMGAFF
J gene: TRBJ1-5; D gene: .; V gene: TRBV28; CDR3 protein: CASSFPNRDAQPQHF
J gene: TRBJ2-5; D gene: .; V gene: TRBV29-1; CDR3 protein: CSVEEGPGTGEETQYF
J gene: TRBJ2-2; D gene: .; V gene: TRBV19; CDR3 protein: CASSIVGRGSNTGELFF
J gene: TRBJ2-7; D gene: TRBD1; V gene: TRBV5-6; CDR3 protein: CASSGGTGSSYEQYF
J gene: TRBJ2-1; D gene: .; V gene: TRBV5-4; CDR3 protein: CASSGGSGSSYNEQFF
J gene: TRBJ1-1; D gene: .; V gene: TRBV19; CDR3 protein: CASSIGLDRFYTEAFF
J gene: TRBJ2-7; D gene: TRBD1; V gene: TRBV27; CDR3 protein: CASGRDRSYEQYF
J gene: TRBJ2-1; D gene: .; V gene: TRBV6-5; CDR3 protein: CASGTLGNEQFF
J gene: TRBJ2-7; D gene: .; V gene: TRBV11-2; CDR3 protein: CASSRREGGYYEQYF
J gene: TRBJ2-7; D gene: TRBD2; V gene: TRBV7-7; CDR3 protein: CASSLAGWEGLYEQYF
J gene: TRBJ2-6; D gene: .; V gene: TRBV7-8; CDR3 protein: CASSLRAAGMGLTF
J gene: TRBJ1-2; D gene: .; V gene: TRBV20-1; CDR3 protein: CSPRRGGYTF
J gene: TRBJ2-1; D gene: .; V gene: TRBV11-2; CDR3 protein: CASSLGSARTEQFF
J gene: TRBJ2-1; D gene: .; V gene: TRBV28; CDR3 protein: CASRNRGLSPVGVSNNEQFF